This is a list of T cell receptor beta chains from one sample in a study of cytomegalovirus exposure and HLA in healthy donors. Assay: immunoSEQ multiplex PCR; the TCRdb copy retains only in-frame clones and omits some. Seen here are 150,000 to 200,000 clones, approximately 88% observed once, and the top ten hold around 9.6%. Sequencing was done on a sample of PBMCs. These receptors originate from a man under 40 in good health and CMV-seropositive. CDR3s include the opening cysteine and the closing phenylalanine or tryptophan. D genes are given only for firm matches. Clone size appears in some rows only: once, few, many, or a class for an expanded clone.

>TRBJ2-1|TRBV7-7|TRBD1|-
TGTGCTAGCAGCCTGACAGGGAATGGTGAGCAGTTCTTC
CASSLTGNGEQFF
>TRBJ1-5|TRBV21-1|-|few
TGTGCCAGCAGCAAGAGTCGGGGTAGCAATCAGCCCCAGCATTTT
CASSKSRGSNQPQHF
>TRBJ2-3|TRBV5-4|TRBD2|-
TGTGCCAGCAGCTTGGGTAGCGGGAGGGCCCCAGATACGCAGTATTTT
CASSLGSGRAPDTQYF
>TRBJ1-4|TRBV10-3|TRBD1|-
TGTGCCATCAGTTCCCCCGGGACAGGGTCCGGAAAACTGTTTTTT
CAISSPGTGSGKLFF
>TRBJ2-5|TRBV28|-|-
TGTGCCAGCAGCACTTCAGGGTCTCAAGAGACCCAGTACTTC
CASSTSGSQETQYF
>TRBJ2-7|TRBV18|-|-
TGTGCCAGCTCACCATCTGTATCTTACGAGCAGTACTTC
CASSPSVSYEQYF
>TRBJ2-7|TRBV7-3|TRBD2|-
TGTGCCAGCAGCCTACTAGCGACAGTAGGCTACGAGCAGTACTTC
CASSLLATVGYEQYF
>TRBJ1-6|TRBV9|TRBD1|-
TGTGCCAGCAACCCAACAGGGGCGGATTCACCCCTCCACTTT
CASNPTGADSPLHF
>TRBJ2-5|TRBV4-1|TRBD1|once
TGCGCCAGCAGCCGGTTACAGGGGAAGGAAGGGAAAGAGACCCAGTACTTC
CASSRLQGKEGKETQYF
>TRBJ2-2|TRBV19|TRBD1|few
TGTGCCACTGACAGGGTTAGGGGAAACACCGGGGAGCTGTTTTTT
CATDRVRGNTGELFF
>TRBJ2-3|TRBV28|-|-
TGTGCCAGCAGTTTGGAATATTTTATGACTCTTACGGGCACAGATACGCAGTATTTT
CASSLEYFMTLTGTDTQYF
>TRBJ1-6|TRBV25-1|-|-
TGTGCCAGCAGGTCGAGACAAAATTCACCCCTCCACTTT
CASRSRQNSPLHF